The clone carrying this TCR beta chain was observed at least ten times. The antigen remains undetermined. The data were obtained in a study of identical twins. Study findings and constraints: Compared with unrelated sharing, twin-shared out-of-frame alpha sequences had more low-probability sequences.

CDR1 is SGHTA, CDR2 FQGTGA, per germline. Trimming shortened V by 2 bases and J by 2 bases, and 23 bases separated the two germline ends. The CDR3 extends over 19 amino acids. A template switching step contributed a universal primer site, while unique molecular identifiers were present in the cDNA. TCRdb re-called the 5' RACE reads with MiXCR, one entry per CDR3 protein. Among hundreds of thousands of distinct CDR3 sequences listed, about 20% were seen once. These same data were also listed under a study on T cells expressing NK-cell markers. Turning to that study: HCMV serostatus: seven of eight sequenced donors positive, one negative. Among a handful of donors, these clonotypes also ranked first in the CD3+CD56-NKG2C+ fraction.

The sample was PBMCs. This chain connects TRBV7-3 to TRBJ2-3; no clear D. The receptor was isolated from a woman under 30 in good health. The DNA for the CDR3 is TGTGCCAGCAGCTTAGGGCCGCCCCCACCCCGTTATTTCACAGATACGCAGTATTTT. The encoded protein is CASSLGPPPPRYFTDTQYF.